Below are 17 T cell receptor beta chains sequenced from a single sample in a study of blood T cell repertoires in COVID-19. The method was immunoSEQ multiplex PCR; TCRdb's version includes in-frame clones alone and lacks a portion of them. This sample has about 100,000 clones; about 90% occur once, and the top ten carry less than 8.5%. The material sequenced was peripheral blood. The origin of the receptors is a man aged 25 to 40 in a cohort sampled during active COVID-19.

The genes are TRBV5-5 and TRBJ2-5, with 11 bases that match TRBD2. Germline V gene lookup returns CDR1 SGHKS and CDR2 YYEKEE (reference sequence). CDR3 length: 17 residues. Germline trimming cut 0 bases from V and 5 bases from J; bases unmatched to any gene: 9. The CDR3, as DNA: TGTGCCAGCAGCTTGGCCTTTAGCGGGGGGGCCTCGGAGACCCAGTACTTC. Amino acids: CASSLAFSGGASETQYF.

The chain links TRBV20-1 to TRBJ2-1, with D possibly being TRBD2 (6 bases). The V end was cut by 3 bases, the J end by 0 bases, with 12 bases between. The CDR3 is 15 amino acids. Germline CDR1 reads DFQATT; CDR2 reads SNEGSKA (reference sequence). DNA for the CDR3: TGCAGTGCTAGTCAGCGGGCCAGCTCCTACAATGAGCAGTTCTTC. Protein product: CSASQRASSYNEQFF.

The CDR3 loop is CASSLDVRLGNEKLFF. Here the CDR3 DNA reads TGCGCCAGCAGCTTGGATGTGCGCCTGGGCAATGAAAAACTGTTTTTT. This sequence joins TRBV5-1 and TRBJ1-4; D remains ambiguous. Trimming stripped 0 bases from V and 5 bases from J, with 14 bases between. CDR3 size: 16 residues. The V gene's germline CDR1 is SGHRS and CDR2 YFSETQ.

The chain recombines TRBV6-2 or TRBV6-3 with TRBJ1-1, with TRBD1 matching over 7 bases. The germline V gene has CDR1 MNHEY and CDR2 SVGEGT. With V trimmed by 5 bases and J by 1 base, 4 bases remained unmatched. This CDR3 has 14 residues. The CDR3 nucleotides read TGTGCCAGCAGTCTTGAGGGGGCGAACACTGAAGCTTTCTTT. Its protein is CASSLEGANTEAFF.

The gene calls are TRBV2 and TRBJ1-2; D is undetermined. This CDR3 has 14 residues. Trimming removed 7 bases from V and 2 bases from J, with 14 bases in between. Germline lookup yields CDR1 SNHLY and CDR2 FYNNEI. The CDR3 DNA follows: TGTGCCAGCACTATCATACTCCAAAACTATGGCTACACCTTC. It yields the protein CASTIILQNYGYTF.

The V call is TRBV5-4, the J call TRBJ1-1; 8 bases align to TRBD1. The CDR3 runs 15 residues. The trim removed 1 base at V and 1 base at J, leaving 3 bases unmatched. Per the germline V gene, CDR1 is SGHNT and CDR2 is YYREEE (reference sequence). The CDR3 reads CASSLSGTGNTEAFF. The CDR3 region has the DNA TGTGCCAGCAGCTTGTCCGGGACAGGGAACACTGAAGCTTTCTTT.

This clone was seen a single time. This chain links TRBV19 with TRBJ1-6, with 8 bases that match TRBD1. The V gene's germline CDR1 is LNHDA and CDR2 SQIVND (reference sequence). This CDR3 spans 15 amino acids. The V gene end was trimmed by 5 bases and the J gene end by 9 bases; junction bases not matched to a gene: 9. CDR3 sequence: CASSSDDRGFSPLHF. CDR3 DNA sequence: TGTGCCAGTAGTTCGGACGACAGGGGATTTTCACCCCTCCACTTT.

The V gene is TRBV7-2, the J gene TRBJ2-7; tentative D call: TRBD2 (6 bases). The CDR3 has 15 amino acids. V lost 1 base and J 5 bases, leaving 15 bases between the germline ends. Germline loops: CDR1 SGHTA, CDR2 FQGNSA. The DNA for the CDR3 is TGTGCCAGCAGCTTAGAACGTCGGGGAGGCAACGAGCAGTACTTC. Translated, it gives CASSLERRGGNEQYF. Full variable domain (missing parts from reference TRBV7-2 and TRBJ2-7): GAGVSQSPSNKVTEKGKDVELRCDPISGHTALYWYRQSLGQGLEFLIYFQGNSAPDKSGLPSDRFSAERTGGSVSTLTIQRTQQEDSAVYLCASSLERRGGNEQYFGPGTRLTVT.

The V and J genes are TRBV19 and TRBJ2-7; TRBD1 aligns across 7 bases. CDR1 and CDR2 (germline): LNHDA, SQIVND (reference sequence). V shed 6 bases and J 0 bases; nucleotides not matched to a gene: 8. The CDR3 runs to 15 residues. The CDR3 bases are TGTGCCAGTAGGGGCCCGGGACAGACCTCCTACGAGCAGTACTTC. Translation gives CASRGPGQTSYEQYF.

V and J are TRBV2 and TRBJ2-1, with 14 positions matching TRBD2. Trimming took 2 bases from V and 7 from J; bases not matched to a gene: 4. The germline V gene has CDR1 SNHLY and CDR2 FYNNEI. This CDR3 comprises 16 residues. CDR3 coding DNA: TGTGCCAGCAGTGAAAGGAGGACTAGCGGGGGGAATGAGCAGTTCTTC. Its protein is CASSERRTSGGNEQFF.

The chain uses TRBV4-1 and TRBJ2-7, with TRBD2 identical over 8 bases. The CDR3 consists of 15 residues. Per the germline V gene, CDR1 is MGHRA and CDR2 is YSYEKL. V was clipped by 2 bases and J by 1 base; unmatched bases: 4. For the CDR3, the DNA is TGCGCCAGCAGCCAAAGCAGCGGGGGTTCCTACGAGCAGTACTTC. It is translated as CASSQSSGGSYEQYF.

This sequence joins TRBV18 and TRBJ2-6; 10 bases map to TRBD1. Germline V lookup: CDR1 KGHSH, CDR2 LQKENI. The CDR3 has 16 amino acids. The V gene end was trimmed by 3 bases and the J gene end by 2 bases; junction bases not matched to a gene: 1. CDR3 region: CASSPTGGAGANVLTF. In nucleotides, the CDR3 is TGTGCCAGCTCACCGACAGGGGGCGCTGGGGCCAACGTCCTGACTTTC.

The chain combines TRBV21-1 with TRBJ1-1. TRBV21-1 is annotated as a pseudogene. The CDR3 sequence is 10 residues long. This CDR3 reads CASSNGEAFF. For the CDR3, the DNA is TGTGCCAGCTCGAACGGTGAAGCTTTCTTT.

Comments on this clone: An end of the junction does not agree with germline; a read error may underlie this. The rearrangement uses TRBV19 and TRBJ2-2; 8 nucleotides align to TRBD1. This CDR3 spans 15 amino acids. Germline CDR1 reads LNHDA; CDR2 reads SQIVND (reference sequence). CDR3 sequence reads: CASRIGQGNTGELFF. The CDR3 bases are TGTGCCAGTAGAATAGGACAGGGGAACACCGGGGAGCTGTTTTTT.

The chain is built from TRBV30 and TRBJ2-2; D is uncertain. The CDR3 runs 14 residues. Between the trimmed V and J ends, which lost 0 bases and 7 bases, there was a span of 12 bases. The germline V gene encodes CDR1 GTSNPN and CDR2 SVGIG (reference sequence). The CDR3 spells CAWSVRRSGGELFF. Here the CDR3 DNA reads TGTGCCTGGAGTGTGAGGCGGAGTGGCGGGGAGCTGTTTTTT.

The J gene is TRBJ1-4, the V gene TRBV5-6, with 9 bases identical to TRBD1. There are 14 residues in the CDR3. CDR1 and CDR2 (germline): SGHDT, YYEEEE. Trimming took 4 bases from V and 5 from J; bases not matched to a gene: 3. CDR3: CASSVGTGNEKLFF. The CDR3 DNA follows: TGTGCCAGCAGCGTCGGGACAGGGAATGAAAAACTGTTTTTT.

This clone came up once. The chain combines TRBV5-1 with TRBJ2-5, with D possibly matching TRBD2 (7 bases). This CDR3 has 15 residues. Germline assignment: CDR1 SGHRS and CDR2 YFSETQ. The V and J ends lost 2 bases and 7 bases respectively, with 18 bases between them. The chain's CDR3 is CASSLRGADSATQYF. DNA of the CDR3: TGCGCCAGCAGCTTACGGGGGGCCGATTCTGCGACCCAGTACTTC.